Listed below are T cell receptor beta chains from one sample, sequenced in a study of blood T cell repertoires in COVID-19. Method: immunoSEQ multiplex PCR; TCRdb's copy keeps in-frame clones and lacks some. The sample shows hundreds of thousands of clones, approximately 90% of them seen only once. Sample: peripheral blood. The source of these receptors is a man younger than 30 with active or convalescent COVID-19. Both conserved end residues are part of each CDR3. A D gene is named only where the DNA matches it firmly. Clone size is given for some rows only: seen once, a few or many times, or a class if the clone is expanded.

V gene,J gene,D gene,clone size,CDR3 DNA,CDR3 protein
TRBV5-1,TRBJ1-3,-,once,TGCGCCAGCAGCCCGGACAGCCCGGGGAACACCATATATTTT,CASSPDSPGNTIYF
TRBV27,TRBJ1-4,-,-,TGTGCCAGCAGTTTTCCCGGCCGAGGGGAAAAACTGTTTTTT,CASSFPGRGEKLFF
TRBV20-1,TRBJ1-3,-,-,TGCAGTGCTAGTGCGGTAACTGGAAACACCATATATTTT,CSASAVTGNTIYF
TRBV28,TRBJ1-5,TRBD1,once,TGTGCCAGCAGTTTTTGGGACAGCTATAGCAATCAGCCCCAGCATTTT,CASSFWDSYSNQPQHF
TRBV10-2,TRBJ1-2,-,-,TGCGCCAGCAGTGAGTCAGGGGTTGGCTACACCTTC,CASSESGVGYTF
TRBV19,TRBJ1-2,-,-,TGTGCCAGTAGTATACCGGGACACACCTACGTCGGCTACACCTTC,CASSIPGHTYVGYTF
TRBV25-1,TRBJ2-4,TRBD2,-,TGTGCCAGCAGTGAAGTGGGTAGCGGGAGTGGTAAAAACATTCAGTACTTC,CASSEVGSGSGKNIQYF
TRBV7-2,TRBJ2-1,TRBD2,-,TGTGCCAGCAGATTAGCGGGAGCGCCTTACAATGAGCAGTTCTTC,CASRLAGAPYNEQFF
TRBV7-2,TRBJ2-7,TRBD1,-,TGTGCCAGCAGCACCGAGGCACAGGGGGCCTACGAGCAGTACTTC,CASSTEAQGAYEQYF
TRBV28,TRBJ2-1,TRBD2,-,TGTGCCAGCAGTCCCGGGGGGGGTCTGAGCTCCTACAATGAGCAGTTCTTC,CASSPGGGLSSYNEQFF
TRBV14,TRBJ2-5,-,-,TGTGCCAGCAGCCATCCCCCCCGCGCGGGGAGGTTGGAGACCCAGTACTTC,CASSHPPRAGRLETQYF
TRBV28,TRBJ1-1,TRBD1,-,TGTGCCAGCAGCTTACAGGGGGATCCAGGGAACACTGAAGCTTTCTTT,CASSLQGDPGNTEAFF
TRBV6-1,TRBJ2-5,-,-,TGTGCCAGCAGTGATAGAGGGTCCCCCGTGGAGACCCAGTACTTC,CASSDRGSPVETQYF
TRBV2,TRBJ1-2,TRBD1,-,TGTGCCAGCAGTTCCTCCGGGACAGGGGGTTTAGACTATGGCTACACCTTC,CASSSSGTGGLDYGYTF
TRBV7-3,TRBJ2-1,TRBD2,few,TGTGCCAGCAGCGTCGGACTAGCGGGGGTAAATGAGCAGTTCTTC,CASSVGLAGVNEQFF
TRBV5-4,TRBJ1-6,TRBD1,-,TGTGCCAGCAGTCTGGGACAGGGAGGGCGAAATTCACCCCTCCACTTT,CASSLGQGGRNSPLHF
TRBV4-3,TRBJ2-1,TRBD2,-,TGCGCCAGCAGCCAAGAAGCGGGGAGCTCCTACAATGAGCAGTTCTTC,CASSQEAGSSYNEQFF
TRBV7-2,TRBJ2-5,TRBD1,once,TGTGCCAGCAGCTTCGACAGGGGGCCGGAGACCCAGTACTTC,CASSFDRGPETQYF
TRBV6-6,TRBJ1-1,-,-,TGTGCCAGCAACCTAGGGGGGAACACTGAAGCTTTCTTT,CASNLGGNTEAFF
TRBV6-5,TRBJ1-5,-,-,TGTGCCAGCAGTTACCTTAATAGCAATCAGCCCCAGCATTTT,CASSYLNSNQPQHF
TRBV5-4,TRBJ2-3,TRBD2,-,TGTGCCAGCGCTGAGTTGGCTAGCGGGATCCCAGATACGCAGTATTTT,CASAELASGIPDTQYF
TRBV28,TRBJ2-4,TRBD2,-,TGTGCCAGCAGTTTGGGAGGGGCTATAGCCAAAAACATTCAGTACTTC,CASSLGGAIAKNIQYF
TRBV25-1,TRBJ1-1,-,-,TGTGCCAGCAGTGAAATTGGGAGAAACACTGAAGCTTTCTTT,CASSEIGRNTEAFF
TRBV11-2,TRBJ2-3,TRBD2,-,TGTGCCAGCAGCGTCCTCGGGGGGATCACAGATACGCAGTATTTT,CASSVLGGITDTQYF
TRBV4-3,TRBJ2-7,-,-,TGCGCCAGCAGCCAGTACAGGAATTCCTACGAGCAGTACTTC,CASSQYRNSYEQYF
TRBV7-8,TRBJ1-5,-,once,TGTGCCAGCAGCCAATACAGGGATAGCAATCAGCCCCAGCATTTT,CASSQYRDSNQPQHF
TRBV18,TRBJ1-5,-,-,TGTGCCAGCTCACCACTAGAGGATCAGCCCCAGCATTTT,CASSPLEDQPQHF
TRBV5-1,TRBJ1-2,-,-,TGCGCCAGCAGCTCCGGGAAGATGACGGTTAACTATGGCTACACCTTC,CASSSGKMTVNYGYTF
TRBV5-1,TRBJ1-2,-,-,TGCGCCAGCAGCGTGGTCCTCAACTATGGCTACACCTTC,CASSVVLNYGYTF
TRBV27,TRBJ1-1,TRBD1,-,TGTGCCAGCAGTTTCGGGACAGGATCGAACACTGAAGCTTTCTTT,CASSFGTGSNTEAFF
TRBV28,TRBJ2-3,TRBD2,-,TGTGCCAGCAGATACCCTGGACTAGGTGGCACAGATACGCAGTATTTT,CASRYPGLGGTDTQYF
TRBV5-5,TRBJ2-2,-,-,TGTGCCAGCAGCTTGGGCGGGGCTAACACCGGGGAGCTGTTTTTT,CASSLGGANTGELFF
TRBV29-1,TRBJ1-2,TRBD1,-,TGCAGCGTTGAAGGGACAGGGATAAACTATGGCTACACCTTC,CSVEGTGINYGYTF
TRBV29-1,TRBJ1-1,-,-,TGCAGCGTGGGTAACAGGGAAACTGAAGCTTTCTTT,CSVGNRETEAFF